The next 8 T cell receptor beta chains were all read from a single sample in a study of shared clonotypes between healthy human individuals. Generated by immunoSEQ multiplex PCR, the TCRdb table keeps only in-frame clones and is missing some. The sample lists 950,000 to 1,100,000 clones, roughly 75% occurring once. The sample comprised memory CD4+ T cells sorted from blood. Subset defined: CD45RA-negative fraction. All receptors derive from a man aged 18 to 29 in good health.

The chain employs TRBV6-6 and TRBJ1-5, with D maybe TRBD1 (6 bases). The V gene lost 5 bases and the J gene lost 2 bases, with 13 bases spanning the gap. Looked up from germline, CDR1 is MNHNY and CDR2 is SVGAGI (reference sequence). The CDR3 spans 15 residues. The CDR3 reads CASSKRDIRNQPQHF. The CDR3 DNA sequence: TGTGCCAGCAGTAAAAGGGACATTCGCAATCAGCCCCAGCATTTT.

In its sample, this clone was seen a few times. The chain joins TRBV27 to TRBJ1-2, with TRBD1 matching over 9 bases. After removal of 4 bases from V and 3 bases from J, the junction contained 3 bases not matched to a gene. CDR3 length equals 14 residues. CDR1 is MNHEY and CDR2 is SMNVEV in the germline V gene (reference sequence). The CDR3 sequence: CASSYRGQDYGYTF. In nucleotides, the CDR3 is TGTGCCAGCAGTTACAGGGGGCAAGACTATGGCTACACCTTC.

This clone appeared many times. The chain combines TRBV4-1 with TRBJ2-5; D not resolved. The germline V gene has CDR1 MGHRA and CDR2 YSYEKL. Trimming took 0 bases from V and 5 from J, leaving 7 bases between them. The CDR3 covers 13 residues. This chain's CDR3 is CASSQEQRETQYF. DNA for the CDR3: TGCGCCAGCAGCCAAGAACAGAGGGAGACCCAGTACTTC.

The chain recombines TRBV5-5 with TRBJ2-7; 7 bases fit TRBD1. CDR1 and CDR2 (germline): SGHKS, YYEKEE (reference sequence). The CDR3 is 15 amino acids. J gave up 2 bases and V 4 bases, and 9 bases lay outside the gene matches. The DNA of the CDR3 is TGTGCCAGCAGCCCCAGACAGGGTCTCACCTACGAGCAGTACTTC. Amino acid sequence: CASSPRQGLTYEQYF.

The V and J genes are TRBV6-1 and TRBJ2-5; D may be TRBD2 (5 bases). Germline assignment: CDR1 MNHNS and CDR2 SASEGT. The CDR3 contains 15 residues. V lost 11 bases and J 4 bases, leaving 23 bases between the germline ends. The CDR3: CAGRPGVASLETQYF. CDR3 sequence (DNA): TGTGCCGGAAGGCCCGGGGTGGCGAGTTTAGAGACCCAGTACTTC.

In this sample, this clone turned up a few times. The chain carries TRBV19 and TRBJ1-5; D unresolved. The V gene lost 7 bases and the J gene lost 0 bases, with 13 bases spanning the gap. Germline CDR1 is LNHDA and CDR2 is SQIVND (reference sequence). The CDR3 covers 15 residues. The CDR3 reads CASTRSDNSNQPQHF. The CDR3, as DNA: TGTGCCAGTACCAGATCCGACAATAGCAATCAGCCCCAGCATTTT.

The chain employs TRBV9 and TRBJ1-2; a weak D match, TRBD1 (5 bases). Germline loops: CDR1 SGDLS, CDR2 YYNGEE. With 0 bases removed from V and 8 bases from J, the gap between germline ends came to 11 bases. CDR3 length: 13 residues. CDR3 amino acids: CASSVVGGTGYTF. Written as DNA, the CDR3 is TGTGCCAGCAGCGTAGTTGGAGGGACCGGCTACACCTTC. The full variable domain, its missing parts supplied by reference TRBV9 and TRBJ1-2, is DSGVTQTPKHLITATGQRVTLRCSPRSGDLSVYWYQQSLDQGLQFLIQYYNGEERAKGNILERFSAQQFPDLHSELNLSSLELGDSALYFCASSVVGGTGYTFGSGTRLTVV.

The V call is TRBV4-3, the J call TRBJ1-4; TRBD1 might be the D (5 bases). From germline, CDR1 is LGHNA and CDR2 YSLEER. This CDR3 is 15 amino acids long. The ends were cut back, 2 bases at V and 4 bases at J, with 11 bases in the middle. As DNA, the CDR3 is TGCGCCAGCAGCCAACAGCGGGGACTTAATGAAAAACTGTTTTTT. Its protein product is CASSQQRGLNEKLFF.